Shown below are 3 T cell receptor beta chains from a single sample sequenced in a study of response to subunit inactivated influenza vaccine. One entry per CDR3 protein results from TCRdb running MiXCR on the RT-PCR reads. The top ten clones hold under 13% of a sample with about 780,000 distinct CDR3 sequences, less than 20% of them seen once. The source was PBMCs from blood, collected 4 to 6 days after vaccination. These receptors were taken from a man between 50 and 59 years old who received an inactivated influenza vaccine.

The chain joins TRBV28 to TRBJ2-3; D is perhaps TRBD1 or TRBD2 (5 bases each). The germline V gene encodes CDR1 MDHEN and CDR2 SYDVKM. The CDR3 has 17 amino acids. Deletions cut 7 bases from V and 4 bases from J, with 24 bases between. DNA for the CDR3: TGTGCCAGCATGGGGGTTAAGGGAAGGGACCACGCAGATACGCAGTATTTT. Protein: CASMGVKGRDHADTQYF. Full variable domain (rest looked up from reference TRBV28 and TRBJ2-3): DVKVTQSSRYLVKRTGEKVFLECVQDMDHENMFWYRQDPGLGLRLIYFSYDVKMKEKGDIPEGYSVSREKKERFSLILESASTNQTSMYLCASMGVKGRDHADTQYFGPGTRLTVL.

The genes are TRBV20-1 and TRBJ2-5; D may be TRBD2 (5 bases). The CDR3 is made up of 14 amino acids. Trimming removed 3 bases from V and 4 bases from J, with 15 bases in between. Per the germline V gene, CDR1 is DFQATT and CDR2 is SNEGSKA (reference sequence). The CDR3 nucleotides are TGCAGTGCTAGGGTCAGCGCCGGGGTAGAGACCCAGTACTTC. Amino acid sequence: CSARVSAGVETQYF.

The chain has TRBV6-1 and TRBJ2-1; D not resolved. The length of the CDR3 is 11 residues. V lost 8 bases and J lost 3, with 5 bases in between. Germline V gene data show CDR1 as MNHNS and CDR2 as SASEGT. In nucleotides, the CDR3 is TGTGCCAGCCAAAACTACAATGAGCAGTTCTTC. Amino acid sequence: CASQNYNEQFF.